The rows below give T cell receptor beta chains drawn from one sample of a study of immune evolution from preneoplasia to lung adenocarcinoma. Sequencing used immunoSEQ multiplex PCR; TCRdb keeps in-frame clones, though not all of them. Seen here are roughly 6,000 clones, more than 60% observed once, and the top ten hold roughly 6%. Sequenced material: FFPE minimally invasive lung adenocarcinoma tissue. The receptors originated from a person aged 50-70 years with lung adenocarcinoma. Both conserved end residues are part of each CDR3. Fields, in order: V gene, D gene, J gene, clone size, CDR3 protein, CDR3 DNA. The D gene is left open where the match is weak. Where a row states a size, it is once, few, many or the class of an expanded clone; other rows omit it.

V gene: TRBV28; D gene: NA; J gene: TRBJ1-3; clone size: NA; CDR3 protein: CASSLRGASGNTIYF; CDR3 DNA: TGTGCCAGCAGTTTAAGGGGGGCATCGGGAAACACCATATATTTT
V gene: TRBV5-1; D gene: NA; J gene: TRBJ1-6; clone size: once; CDR3 protein: CASSASSYNSPLHF; CDR3 DNA: TGCGCCAGCAGCGCGAGCTCCTATAATTCACCCCTCCACTTT
V gene: TRBV20-1; D gene: NA; J gene: TRBJ2-7; clone size: NA; CDR3 protein: CSVGAHYEQYF; CDR3 DNA: TGCAGTGTAGGGGCACATTACGAGCAGTACTTC
V gene: TRBV30; D gene: NA; J gene: TRBJ1-2; clone size: NA; CDR3 protein: CAWSASGAANYGYTF; CDR3 DNA: TGTGCCTGGAGTGCTTCGGGGGCAGCTAACTATGGCTACACCTTC
V gene: TRBV5-1; D gene: TRBD2; J gene: TRBJ2-1; clone size: NA; CDR3 protein: CASSRAGVGPNEQFF; CDR3 DNA: TGCGCCAGCAGCCGTGCGGGAGTCGGACCCAATGAGCAGTTCTTC
V gene: TRBV9; D gene: NA; J gene: TRBJ1-2; clone size: few; CDR3 protein: CASSVVEGRGYTF; CDR3 DNA: TGTGCCAGCAGCGTAGTCGAGGGTCGGGGCTACACCTTC
V gene: TRBV19; D gene: TRBD2; J gene: TRBJ2-3; clone size: NA; CDR3 protein: CASSWTSGSKGTDTQYF; CDR3 DNA: TGTGCCAGTAGTTGGACTAGCGGGAGTAAGGGCACAGATACGCAGTATTTT
V gene: TRBV28; D gene: NA; J gene: TRBJ2-5; clone size: NA; CDR3 protein: CAISDREEETQYF; CDR3 DNA: TGTGCCATCTCAGACAGGGAGGAGGAGACCCAGTACTTC
V gene: TRBV7-2; D gene: NA; J gene: TRBJ1-5; clone size: NA; CDR3 protein: CASEWAGGNQPQHF; CDR3 DNA: TGTGCCAGCGAGTGGGCAGGGGGCAATCAGCCCCAGCATTTT
V gene: TRBV5-1; D gene: NA; J gene: TRBJ1-1; clone size: NA; CDR3 protein: CASSATGPGPEAFF; CDR3 DNA: TGCGCCAGCAGCGCCACAGGGCCGGGGCCTGAAGCTTTCTTT
V gene: TRBV6-1; D gene: NA; J gene: TRBJ2-7; clone size: NA; CDR3 protein: CASSERGRVGPEQYF; CDR3 DNA: TGTGCCAGCAGTGAAAGAGGCAGGGTAGGACCCGAGCAGTACTTC
V gene: TRBV28; D gene: TRBD2; J gene: TRBJ2-2; clone size: medium-sized; CDR3 protein: CASSLSPSGRADTGELFF; CDR3 DNA: TGTGCCAGCAGTTTGTCGCCTAGCGGGAGGGCCGACACCGGGGAGCTGTTTTTT
V gene: TRBV23-1; D gene: TRBD1; J gene: TRBJ2-3; clone size: NA; CDR3 protein: CASSPWGPGTGQYF; CDR3 DNA: TGCGCCAGCAGTCCCTGGGGTCCCGGGACAGGGCAGTATTTT
V gene: TRBV28; D gene: NA; J gene: TRBJ2-2; clone size: NA; CDR3 protein: CASRGRSGTKRANTGELFF; CDR3 DNA: TGTGCCAGCAGAGGGAGATCCGGGACAAAAAGGGCCAACACCGGGGAGCTGTTTTTT
V gene: TRBV18; D gene: NA; J gene: TRBJ1-1; clone size: NA; CDR3 protein: CASSLSGPNTEAFF; CDR3 DNA: TGTGCCAGCTCACTCTCGGGACCGAACACTGAAGCTTTCTTT
V gene: TRBV4-2; D gene: NA; J gene: TRBJ1-3; clone size: NA; CDR3 protein: CASSQEDRSGNTIYF; CDR3 DNA: TGTGCCAGCAGCCAGGAAGACAGGTCTGGAAACACCATATATTTT
V gene: TRBV5-3; D gene: NA; J gene: TRBJ2-7; clone size: NA; CDR3 protein: CARSLTTTYEQYF; CDR3 DNA: TGTGCCAGAAGCCTGACGACTACCTACGAGCAGTACTTC
V gene: TRBV9; D gene: TRBD1; J gene: TRBJ1-4; clone size: NA; CDR3 protein: CASSVVGTGNEKLFF; CDR3 DNA: TGTGCCAGCAGCGTAGTCGGGACAGGGAATGAAAAACTGTTTTTT
V gene: TRBV5-1; D gene: NA; J gene: TRBJ1-2; clone size: NA; CDR3 protein: CASSPGDGYGYTF; CDR3 DNA: TGCGCCAGCAGCCCGGGGGACGGCTATGGCTACACCTTC
V gene: TRBV7-8; D gene: NA; J gene: TRBJ2-3; clone size: NA; CDR3 protein: CASSSLATDTQYF; CDR3 DNA: TGTGCCAGCAGCTCCCTAGCCACAGATACGCAGTATTTT
V gene: TRBV7-8; D gene: NA; J gene: TRBJ2-7; clone size: NA; CDR3 protein: CASSLGLVGVEQYF; CDR3 DNA: TGTGCCAGCAGCTTAGGACTAGTCGGAGTGGAGCAGTACTTC
V gene: TRBV5-1; D gene: NA; J gene: TRBJ2-7; clone size: NA; CDR3 protein: CASSPTEGYEQYF; CDR3 DNA: TGCGCCAGCAGCCCGACGGAAGGCTACGAGCAGTACTTC
V gene: TRBV6-5; D gene: NA; J gene: TRBJ1-5; clone size: large; CDR3 protein: CASSYSAGDDQPQHF; CDR3 DNA: TGTGCCAGCAGTTACTCGGCAGGGGATGATCAGCCCCAGCATTTT
V gene: TRBV30; D gene: NA; J gene: TRBJ1-3; clone size: few; CDR3 protein: CAYQTFSGNTIYF; CDR3 DNA: TGTGCCTACCAGACCTTCTCTGGAAACACCATATATTTT
V gene: TRBV18; D gene: TRBD2; J gene: TRBJ2-7; clone size: NA; CDR3 protein: CASSRGGNYEQYF; CDR3 DNA: TGTGCCAGCTCACGGGGGGGAAACTACGAGCAGTACTTC
V gene: TRBV30; D gene: NA; J gene: TRBJ1-4; clone size: NA; CDR3 protein: CAWGTGIGGKLFF; CDR3 DNA: TGTGCCTGGGGAACAGGTATAGGCGGAAAACTGTTTTTT
V gene: TRBV5-8; D gene: TRBD1; J gene: TRBJ2-7; clone size: NA; CDR3 protein: CASRGQSYEQYF; CDR3 DNA: TGTGCCAGCAGGGGACAGTCCTACGAGCAGTACTTC
V gene: TRBV4-1; D gene: NA; J gene: TRBJ1-2; clone size: NA; CDR3 protein: CASSQVGVSGFPRPGYTF; CDR3 DNA: TGCGCCAGCAGCCAAGTCGGTGTGAGTGGATTTCCCCGGCCAGGCTACACCTTC
V gene: TRBV5-7; D gene: NA; J gene: TRBJ2-3; clone size: NA; CDR3 protein: CASSTGTSTDTQYF; CDR3 DNA: TGTGCCAGCAGCACCGGGACTAGCACAGATACGCAGTATTTT
V gene: TRBV5-4; D gene: NA; J gene: TRBJ2-7; clone size: once; CDR3 protein: CASKLGARDEQYF; CDR3 DNA: TGTGCCAGCAAGCTGGGGGCTCGGGACGAGCAGTACTTC
V gene: TRBV18; D gene: TRBD1; J gene: TRBJ1-2; clone size: NA; CDR3 protein: CASSQDTGGFGYTF; CDR3 DNA: TGTGCCAGCTCACAAGATACAGGGGGCTTTGGCTACACCTTC
V gene: TRBV10-3; D gene: TRBD2; J gene: TRBJ2-1; clone size: NA; CDR3 protein: CATETSGAANEQFF; CDR3 DNA: TGTGCCACCGAGACTAGCGGGGCTGCAAATGAGCAGTTCTTC
V gene: TRBV29-1; D gene: TRBD2; J gene: TRBJ2-1; clone size: NA; CDR3 protein: CSVNSLGTSGRAGLTYNEQFF; CDR3 DNA: TGCAGCGTTAACTCCTTAGGGACTAGCGGGAGGGCCGGTTTGACCTACAATGAGCAGTTCTTC
V gene: TRBV27; D gene: TRBD1; J gene: TRBJ1-2; clone size: NA; CDR3 protein: CASSTLDRTGYGYTF; CDR3 DNA: TGTGCCAGCAGCACCCTGGACAGGACCGGCTATGGCTACACCTTC
V gene: TRBV6-1; D gene: NA; J gene: TRBJ1-2; clone size: few; CDR3 protein: CASSELSVGLSNYGYTF; CDR3 DNA: TGTGCCAGCAGTGAATTATCCGTCGGACTAAGTAACTATGGCTACACCTTC
V gene: TRBV28; D gene: TRBD2; J gene: TRBJ2-3; clone size: NA; CDR3 protein: CASRLAGRSDTQYF; CDR3 DNA: TGTGCCAGCAGGTTAGCGGGAAGGTCGGATACGCAGTATTTT
V gene: TRBV19; D gene: NA; J gene: TRBJ1-2; clone size: NA; CDR3 protein: CASSIGGYYGYTF; CDR3 DNA: TGTGCCAGTAGTATAGGAGGATACTATGGCTACACCTTC
V gene: TRBV7-6; D gene: NA; J gene: TRBJ1-1; clone size: NA; CDR3 protein: CASSLSQGSTEAFF; CDR3 DNA: TGTGCCAGCAGCTTAAGTCAGGGAAGCACTGAAGCTTTCTTT
V gene: TRBV7-3; D gene: NA; J gene: TRBJ2-7; clone size: NA; CDR3 protein: CASSLASSYEQYF; CDR3 DNA: TGTGCCAGCAGCTTAGCTTCTTCCTACGAGCAGTACTTC
V gene: TRBV28; D gene: NA; J gene: TRBJ2-3; clone size: NA; CDR3 protein: CASSPGASTDTQYF; CDR3 DNA: TGTGCCAGCAGTCCGGGGGCGAGCACAGATACGCAGTATTTT
V gene: TRBV7-2; D gene: TRBD2; J gene: TRBJ2-3; clone size: NA; CDR3 protein: CASSLWGLSTDTQYF; CDR3 DNA: TGTGCCAGCAGCTTATGGGGACTATCCACAGATACGCAGTATTTT
V gene: TRBV6-1; D gene: NA; J gene: TRBJ1-1; clone size: NA; CDR3 protein: CASSEWGRTNTEAFF; CDR3 DNA: TGTGCCAGCAGTGAATGGGGGAGGACGAACACTGAAGCTTTCTTT
V gene: TRBV19; D gene: NA; J gene: TRBJ1-1; clone size: NA; CDR3 protein: CASSIGAARGAFF; CDR3 DNA: TGTGCCAGTAGTATAGGGGCGGCGCGAGGGGCTTTCTTT
V gene: TRBV27; D gene: NA; J gene: TRBJ2-3; clone size: NA; CDR3 protein: CASGSSVTDTQYF; CDR3 DNA: TGTGCCAGCGGTTCGAGCGTCACAGATACGCAGTATTTT
V gene: TRBV19; D gene: NA; J gene: TRBJ2-7; clone size: NA; CDR3 protein: CASSIGAERSYEQYF; CDR3 DNA: TGTGCCAGTAGTATTGGGGCTGAACGATCCTACGAGCAGTACTTC